This TCR beta chain emerged from a study of OX40 agonist ivuxolimab in advanced cancers. Study details: Dose-escalation patients had hepatocellular carcinoma, melanoma, renal cell or head and neck cancer. General study findings and limits: Some nonresponders also had low normalized T-cell clonal expansion.

Any history of autoimmune disease or systemic immunosuppression disqualified patients. Peripheral blood came from all dose cohorts at three timepoints. As regards this clone: Its cognate antigen is unknown.

Trimming at V came to 5 bases and at J to 3 bases, leaving 5 bases not matched to a gene. Germline assignment: CDR1 LNHDA and CDR2 SQIVND (reference sequence). This CDR3 is built from 15 residues. Data came from immunoSEQ multiplex PCR; TCRdb stores just in-frame clones and leaves some out. This sample has about 95,000 clones; 90% to 95% occur once, and the top ten carry about 2.4%. The V gene is TRBV19, the J gene TRBJ1-2; 11 bases agree with TRBD1. Specimen: CD4+ or CD8+ T cells sorted from blood, collected in a trial of the OX40 agonist ivuxolimab. The receptor's source is an adult with an advanced solid tumor such as melanoma, head and neck, liver or kidney cancer. CDR3 DNA sequence: TGTGCCAGTAGTGTAGCGGGACAGGGGGACTATGGCTACACCTTC. It yields the protein CASSVAGQGDYGYTF.